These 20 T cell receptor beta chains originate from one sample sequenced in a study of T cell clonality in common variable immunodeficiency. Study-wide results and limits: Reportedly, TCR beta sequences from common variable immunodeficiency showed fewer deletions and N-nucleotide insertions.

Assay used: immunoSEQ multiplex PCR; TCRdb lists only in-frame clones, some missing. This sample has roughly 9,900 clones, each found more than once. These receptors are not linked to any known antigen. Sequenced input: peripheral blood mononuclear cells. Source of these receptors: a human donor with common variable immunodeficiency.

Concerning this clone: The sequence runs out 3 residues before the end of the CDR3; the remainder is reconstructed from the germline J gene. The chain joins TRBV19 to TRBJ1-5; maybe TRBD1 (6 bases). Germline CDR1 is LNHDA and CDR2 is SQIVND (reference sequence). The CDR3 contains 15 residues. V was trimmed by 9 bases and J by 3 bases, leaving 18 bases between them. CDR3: CARRPAGGDNQPQHF. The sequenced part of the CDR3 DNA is TGTGCCAGACGACCCGCGGGGGGCGACAATCAGCCC.

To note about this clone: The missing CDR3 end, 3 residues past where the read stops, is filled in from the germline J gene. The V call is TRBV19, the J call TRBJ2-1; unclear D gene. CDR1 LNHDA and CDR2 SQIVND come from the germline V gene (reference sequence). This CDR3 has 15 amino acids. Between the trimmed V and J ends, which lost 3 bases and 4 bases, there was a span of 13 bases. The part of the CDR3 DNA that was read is TGTGCCAGTAGTATCACTACGACCTTGTACAATGAG. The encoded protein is CASSITTTLYNE. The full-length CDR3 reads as CASSITTTLYNEQFF.

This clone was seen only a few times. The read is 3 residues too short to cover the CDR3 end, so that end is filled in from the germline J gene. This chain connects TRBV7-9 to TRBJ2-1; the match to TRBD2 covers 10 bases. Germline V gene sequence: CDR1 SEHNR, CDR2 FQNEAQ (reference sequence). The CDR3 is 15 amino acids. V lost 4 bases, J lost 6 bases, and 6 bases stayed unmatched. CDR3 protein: CASSSKAGGPNEQFF. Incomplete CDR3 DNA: TGTGCCAGCAGCTCAAAAGCGGGAGGGCCCAATGAG.

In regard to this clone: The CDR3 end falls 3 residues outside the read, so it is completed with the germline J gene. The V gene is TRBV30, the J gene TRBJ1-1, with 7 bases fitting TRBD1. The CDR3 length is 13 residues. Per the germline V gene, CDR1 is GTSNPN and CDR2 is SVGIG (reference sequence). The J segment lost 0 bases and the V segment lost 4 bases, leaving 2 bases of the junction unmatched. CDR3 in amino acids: CAWNRGVNTEAFF. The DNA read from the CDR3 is TGTGCCTGGAACAGGGGAGTGAACACTGAA.

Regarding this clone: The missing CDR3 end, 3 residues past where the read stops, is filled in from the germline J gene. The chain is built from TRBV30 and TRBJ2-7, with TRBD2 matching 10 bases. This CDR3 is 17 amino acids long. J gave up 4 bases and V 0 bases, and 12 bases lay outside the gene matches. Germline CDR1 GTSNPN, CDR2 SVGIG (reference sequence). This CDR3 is CAWSVNRLAGVTYEQYF. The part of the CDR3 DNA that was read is TGTGCCTGGAGTGTAAATCGTCTAGCGGGAGTAACGTACGAG.

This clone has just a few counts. The sequenced part of the CDR3 DNA is TGTGCCACCAGTGGGGGGGGGAGTGAG. It translates to CATSGGGSE. The whole CDR3 protein reads CATSGGGSEQFF. The rearrangement links TRBV7-6 to TRBJ2-1, with 7 bases that match TRBD2. The read finishes 3 residues shy of the CDR3 end, and the germline J gene is used to complete it. Germline V gives CDR1 SGHVS, CDR2 FNYEAQ. This CDR3 is built from 12 residues. V lost 10 bases and J lost 9; bases outside the gene matches: 9.

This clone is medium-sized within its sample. The part of the CDR3 DNA that was read is TGTGCCAGCAGTTACTCAACTAGTTCAGATACG. It is translated as CASSYSTSSDT. The CDR3 in its entirety is CASSYSTSSDTQYF. The chain carries TRBV6-2 or TRBV6-3 and TRBJ2-3; possible D gene TRBD2, 5 bases. The sequence runs out 3 residues before the end of the CDR3; the remainder is reconstructed from the germline J gene. Trimming pared 0 bases from V and 4 bases from J, leaving 8 bases between. CDR3 length equals 14 residues. Germline CDR1 and CDR2: MNHEY and SVGEGT.

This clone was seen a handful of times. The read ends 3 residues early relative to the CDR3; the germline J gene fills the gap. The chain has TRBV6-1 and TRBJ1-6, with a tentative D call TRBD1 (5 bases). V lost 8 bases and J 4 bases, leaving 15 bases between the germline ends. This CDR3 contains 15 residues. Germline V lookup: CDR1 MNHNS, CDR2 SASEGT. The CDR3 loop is CASRAGKPYNSPLHF. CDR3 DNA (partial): TGTGCCAGCCGTGCAGGGAAACCTTATAATTCACCC.

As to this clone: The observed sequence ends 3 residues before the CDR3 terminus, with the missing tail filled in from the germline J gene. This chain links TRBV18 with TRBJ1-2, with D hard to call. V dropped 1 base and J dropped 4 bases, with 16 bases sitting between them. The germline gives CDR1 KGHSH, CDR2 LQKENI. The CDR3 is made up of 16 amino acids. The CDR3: CASSPQTSPLGYGYTF. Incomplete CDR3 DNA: TGTGCCAGCTCACCACAGACATCACCCTTGGGCTATGGC.

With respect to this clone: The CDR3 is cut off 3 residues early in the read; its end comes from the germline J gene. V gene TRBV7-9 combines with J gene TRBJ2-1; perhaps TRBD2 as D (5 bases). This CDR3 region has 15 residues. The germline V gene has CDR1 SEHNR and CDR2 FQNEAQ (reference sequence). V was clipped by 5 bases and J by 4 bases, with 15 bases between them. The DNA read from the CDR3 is TGTGCCAGCAGCCCCCCGGGGTTTACGTACAATGAG. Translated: CASSPPGFTYNE. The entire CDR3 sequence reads CASSPPGFTYNEQFF.

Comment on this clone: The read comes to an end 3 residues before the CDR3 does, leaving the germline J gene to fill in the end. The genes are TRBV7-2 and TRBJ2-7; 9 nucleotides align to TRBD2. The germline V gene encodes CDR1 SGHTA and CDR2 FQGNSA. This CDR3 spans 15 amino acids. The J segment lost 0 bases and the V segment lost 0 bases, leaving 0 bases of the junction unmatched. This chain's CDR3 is CASSLASGSSYEQYF. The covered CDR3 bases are TGTGCCAGCAGCTTAGCTAGCGGGAGCTCCTACGAG.

Incomplete CDR3 DNA: TGTGCCAGTAGTACGGACAGGAGGAAAGAGACC. Translating it yields CASSTDRRKET. The full-length CDR3 reads as CASSTDRRKETQYF. The V call is TRBV19, the J call TRBJ2-5; TRBD1 aligns across 7 bases. With the read ending 3 residues before the CDR3 end, the germline J gene is used to fill in that end. This CDR3 region has 14 residues. The V gene end was trimmed by 4 bases and the J gene end by 3 bases; junction bases not matched to a gene: 5. CDR1 LNHDA and CDR2 SQIVND come from the germline V gene (reference sequence).

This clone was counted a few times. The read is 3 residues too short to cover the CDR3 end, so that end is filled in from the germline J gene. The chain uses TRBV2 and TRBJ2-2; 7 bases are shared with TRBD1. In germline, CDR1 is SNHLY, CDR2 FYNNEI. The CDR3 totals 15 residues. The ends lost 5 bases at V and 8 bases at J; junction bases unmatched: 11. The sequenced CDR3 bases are TGTGCCAGCAGTCTAGAAGGGGGCCAAGGAGGGGAG. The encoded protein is CASSLEGGQGGE. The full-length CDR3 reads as CASSLEGGQGGELFF.

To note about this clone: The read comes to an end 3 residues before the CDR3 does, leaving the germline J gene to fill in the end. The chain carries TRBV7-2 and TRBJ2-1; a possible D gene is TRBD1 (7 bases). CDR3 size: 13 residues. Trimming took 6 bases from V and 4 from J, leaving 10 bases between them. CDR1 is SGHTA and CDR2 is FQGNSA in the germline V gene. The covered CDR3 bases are TGTGCCAGCAGGCGGGGACAGTACAATGAG. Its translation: CASRRGQYNE. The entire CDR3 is CASRRGQYNEQFF.

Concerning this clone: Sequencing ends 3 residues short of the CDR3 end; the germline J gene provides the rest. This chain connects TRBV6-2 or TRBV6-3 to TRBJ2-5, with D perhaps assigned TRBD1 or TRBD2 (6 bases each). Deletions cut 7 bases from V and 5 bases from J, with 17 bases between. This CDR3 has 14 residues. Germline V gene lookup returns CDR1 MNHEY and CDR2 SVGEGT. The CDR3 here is CASTPRWRGETQYF. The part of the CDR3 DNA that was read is TGTGCCAGCACCCCGAGGTGGAGGGGGGAGACC.

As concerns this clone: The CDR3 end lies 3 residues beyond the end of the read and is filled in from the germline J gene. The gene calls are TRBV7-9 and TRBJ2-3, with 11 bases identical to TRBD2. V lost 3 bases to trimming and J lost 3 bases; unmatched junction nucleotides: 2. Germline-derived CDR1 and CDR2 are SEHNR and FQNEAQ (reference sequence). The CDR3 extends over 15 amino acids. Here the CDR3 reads CASSLIAGGTDTQYF. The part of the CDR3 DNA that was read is TGTGCCAGCAGCTTGATAGCGGGAGGGACAGATACG. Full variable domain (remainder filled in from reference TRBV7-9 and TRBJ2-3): DTGVSQNPRHKITKRGQNVTFRCDPISEHNRLYWYRQTLGQGPEFLTYFQNEAQLEKSRLLSDRFSAERPKGSFSTLEIQRTEQGDSAMYLCASSLIAGGTDTQYFGPGTRLTVL.

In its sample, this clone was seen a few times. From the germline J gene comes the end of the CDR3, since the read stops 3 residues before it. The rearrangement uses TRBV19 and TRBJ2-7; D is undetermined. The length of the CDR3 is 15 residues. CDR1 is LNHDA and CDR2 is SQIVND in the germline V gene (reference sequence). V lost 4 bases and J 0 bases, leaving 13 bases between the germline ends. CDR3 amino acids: CASSTQPGGSYEQYF. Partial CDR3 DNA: TGTGCCAGTAGTACCCAACCCGGTGGCTCCTACGAG.

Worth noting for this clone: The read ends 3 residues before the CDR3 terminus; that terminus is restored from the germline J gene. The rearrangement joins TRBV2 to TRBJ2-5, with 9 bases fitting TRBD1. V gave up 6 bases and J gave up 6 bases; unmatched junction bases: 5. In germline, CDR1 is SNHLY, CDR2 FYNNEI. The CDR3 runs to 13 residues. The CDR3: CASRDRGRQTQYF. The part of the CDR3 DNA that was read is TGTGCCAGCAGGGACAGGGGTCGTCAGACC.

CDR3 DNA, as far as it was read: TGTGCCAGCAGCGATACTACCCCG. Translation: CASSDTTP. The CDR3 as a whole reads CASSDTTPAFF. J is TRBJ1-1 and V is TRBV7-9; unclear D gene. The read halts 3 residues ahead of the CDR3 end, with the missing end drawn from the germline J gene. CDR1 and CDR2 (germline): SEHNR, FQNEAQ (reference sequence). This CDR3 contains 11 residues.

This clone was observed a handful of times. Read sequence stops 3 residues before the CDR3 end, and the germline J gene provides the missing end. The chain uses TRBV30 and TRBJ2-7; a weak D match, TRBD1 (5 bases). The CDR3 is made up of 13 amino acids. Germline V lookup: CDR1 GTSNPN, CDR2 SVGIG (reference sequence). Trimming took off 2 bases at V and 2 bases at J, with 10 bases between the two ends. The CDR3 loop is CAWSSTEPYEQYF. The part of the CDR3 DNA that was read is TGTGCCTGGAGTTCGACAGAACCCTACGAG. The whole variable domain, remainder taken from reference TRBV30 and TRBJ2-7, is SQTIHQWPATLVQPVGSPLSLECTVEGTSNPNLYWYRQAAGRGLQLLFYSVGIGQISSEVPQNLSASRPQDRQFILSSKKLLLSDSGFYLCAWSSTEPYEQYFGPGTRLTVT.